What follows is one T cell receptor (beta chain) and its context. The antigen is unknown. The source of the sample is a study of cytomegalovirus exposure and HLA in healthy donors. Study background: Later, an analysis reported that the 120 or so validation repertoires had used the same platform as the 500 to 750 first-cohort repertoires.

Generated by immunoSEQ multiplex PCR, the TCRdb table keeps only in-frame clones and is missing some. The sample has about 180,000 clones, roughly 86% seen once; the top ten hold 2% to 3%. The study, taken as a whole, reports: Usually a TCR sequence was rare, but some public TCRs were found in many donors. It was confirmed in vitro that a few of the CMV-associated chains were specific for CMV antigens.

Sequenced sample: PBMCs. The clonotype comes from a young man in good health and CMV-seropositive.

The CDR3 nucleotides read TGCGCCAGCAGCTGGCCTCCGGGTGCGTCTAATGAAAAACTGTTTTTT. It yields the protein CASSWPPGASNEKLFF. V gene TRBV5-1 combines with J gene TRBJ1-4; no definite D call. Germline loops: CDR1 SGHRS, CDR2 YFSETQ. CDR3 length: 16 residues. Trimming took off 3 bases at V and 3 bases at J, with 15 bases between the two ends. Full variable domain (outside the CDR3, taken from reference TRBV5-1 and TRBJ1-4): KAGVTQTPRYLIKTRGQQVTLSCSPISGHRSVSWYQQTPGQGLQFLFEYFSETQRNKGNFPGRFSGRQFSNSRSEMNVSTLELGDSALYLCASSWPPGASNEKLFFGSGTQLSVL.